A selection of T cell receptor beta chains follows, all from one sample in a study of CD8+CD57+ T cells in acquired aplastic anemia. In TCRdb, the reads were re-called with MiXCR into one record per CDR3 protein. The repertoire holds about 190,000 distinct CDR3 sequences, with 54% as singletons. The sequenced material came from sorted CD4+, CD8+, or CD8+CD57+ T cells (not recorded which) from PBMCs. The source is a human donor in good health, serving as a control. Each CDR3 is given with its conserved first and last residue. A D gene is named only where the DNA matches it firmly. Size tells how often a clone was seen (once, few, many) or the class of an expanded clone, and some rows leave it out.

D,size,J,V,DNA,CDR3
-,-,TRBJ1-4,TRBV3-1,TGTGCCAGCAGCCTCAACGTGGGCAGGGGATATGAAAAACTGTTTTTT,CASSLNVGRGYEKLFF
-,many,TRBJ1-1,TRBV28,TGTGCCAGCAGTCCCCGGGATTTGAACACTGAAGCTTTCTTT,CASSPRDLNTEAFF
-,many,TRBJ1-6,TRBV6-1,TGTGCCAGCAGTCAGTATTCCCATGGAGGGAATAATTCACCCCTCCACTTT,CASSQYSHGGNNSPLHF
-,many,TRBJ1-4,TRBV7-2,TGTGCCAGCAGCTTATACTTCGGGGGCGCATCTGAAAAACTGTTTTTT,CASSLYFGGASEKLFF
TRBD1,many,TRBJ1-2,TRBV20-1,TGCAGTGCTAGAGTCCCGGGACAGTCCCCTCGGGATGGCTACACCTTC,CSARVPGQSPRDGYTF
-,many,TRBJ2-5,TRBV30,TGTGCCTGGAGTGTACCCAAAGAGACCCAGTACTTC,CAWSVPKETQYF
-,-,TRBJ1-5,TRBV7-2,TGTGCCAGCGGCACCGTAGCGAGCCTTCAGCCCCAGCATTTT,CASGTVASLQPQHF
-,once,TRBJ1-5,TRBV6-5,TGTGCCAGCAGGAAGCAAGACGGATATTATCAGCCCCAGCATTTT,CASRKQDGYYQPQHF
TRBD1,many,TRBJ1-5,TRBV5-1,TGCGCCAGCAGCTACCAGGGGGCGAGCAATCAGCCCCAGCATTTT,CASSYQGASNQPQHF
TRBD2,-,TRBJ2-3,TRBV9,TGTGCCAGCAGCGGGACCAGCGGGGTCACAGATACGCAGTATTTT,CASSGTSGVTDTQYF
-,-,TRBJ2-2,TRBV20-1,TGCAGTGCTAGTGGCAGAAACACCGGGGAGCTGTTTTTT,CSASGRNTGELFF
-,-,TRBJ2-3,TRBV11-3,TGTGCCAGCAGCTTCACAGGGATAGATACGCAGTATTTT,CASSFTGIDTQYF
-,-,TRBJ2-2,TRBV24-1,-,CATSDLRVGRLHLRFGELFF
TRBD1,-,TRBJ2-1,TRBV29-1,TGCAGCGGAGGACAGGGGGCCAGCAATGAGCAGTTCTTC,CSGGQGASNEQFF
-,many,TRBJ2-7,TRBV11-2,TGTGCCAGCAGCTTAGAGGGGCGGGCAGACTCCTACGAGCAGTACTTC,CASSLEGRADSYEQYF
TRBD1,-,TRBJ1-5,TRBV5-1,TGCGCCAGCAGCTTGACAGGGGGGACAGGGAGGATTGTTGACAATCAGCCCCAGCATTTT,CASSLTGGTGRIVDNQPQHF
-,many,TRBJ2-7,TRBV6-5,TGTGCCAGCATGGGTAACAGAGCCTACGAGCAGTACTTC,CASMGNRAYEQYF
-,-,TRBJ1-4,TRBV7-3,TGTGCCAGCAGTCATCCTCCTACCGTTACGGGACTAGGGTTTGCAACTAATGAAAAACTGTTTTTT,CASSHPPTVTGLGFATNEKLFF
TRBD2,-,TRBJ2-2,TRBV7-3,TGTGCCAGCAGCAGCGGGGACTCGAACACCGGGGAGCTGTTTTTT,CASSSGDSNTGELFF
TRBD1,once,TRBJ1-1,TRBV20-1,TGCAGTGCTCATCGGACAGGGGGGGACACTGAAGCTTTCTTT,CSAHRTGGDTEAFF
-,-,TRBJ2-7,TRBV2,TGTGCCAGCAGCCAAAACAGGGGAGGGTTTAGCTACGAGCAGTACTTC,CASSQNRGGFSYEQYF
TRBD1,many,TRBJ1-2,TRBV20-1,TGCAGTGCTAACGACAGGGGGCTTGGCTACACCTTC,CSANDRGLGYTF
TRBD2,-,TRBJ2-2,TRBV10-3,TGTGCCATCAGTGAGCGTAGCGGGTACACGAACACCGGGGAGCTGTTTTTT,CAISERSGYTNTGELFF
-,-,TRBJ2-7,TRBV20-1,TGCAGTGCGAGGGGGGGAGATCGCTACGAGCAGTACTTC,CSARGGDRYEQYF
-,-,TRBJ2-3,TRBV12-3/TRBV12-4,TGTGCCAGCAGTGACAGGTACACAGATACGCAGTATTTT,CASSDRYTDTQYF
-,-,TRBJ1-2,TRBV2,TGTGCCAGCACCCTTGGGGGAAGCTACACTAACTATGGCTACACCTTC,CASTLGGSYTNYGYTF
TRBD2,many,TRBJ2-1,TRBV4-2,TGTGCCAGCAGCCAAGGGGGGGGGAATGAGCAGTTCTTC,CASSQGGGNEQFF
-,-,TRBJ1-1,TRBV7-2,TGTGCCAGCAGCTTATTTGGCCGGGCAGGAACTGAAGCTTTCTTT,CASSLFGRAGTEAFF
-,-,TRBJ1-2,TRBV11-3,TGTGCCAGCAGCTTAGGGGGATGGGGTGAAGCTTTCTTGTATGGCTACACCTTC,CASSLGGWGEAFLYGYTF
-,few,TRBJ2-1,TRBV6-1,TGTGCCAGCAGCCCGGGACGAATAGGGGCCTACAATGAGCAGTTCTTC,CASSPGRIGAYNEQFF
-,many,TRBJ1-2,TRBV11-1,TGTGCCAGCAGCTCGAGGACAGACCCTAACTATGGCTACACCTTC,CASSSRTDPNYGYTF
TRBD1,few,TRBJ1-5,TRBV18,TGTGCCAGCTCACCACGATCAGGGGGCAATAGCAATCAGCCCCAGCATTTT,CASSPRSGGNSNQPQHF
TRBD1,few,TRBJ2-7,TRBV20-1,TGCAGTGCTATCCCCGGGACAGACGTTGAGCAGTACTTC,CSAIPGTDVEQYF
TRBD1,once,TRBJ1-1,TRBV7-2,TGTGCCAGCAGCTTCGGGACAGCGAGGTCTGAAGCTTTCTTT,CASSFGTARSEAFF
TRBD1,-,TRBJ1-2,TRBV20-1,TGCAGTGCCTCGACAGGGGGGGACTATGGCTACACCTTC,CSASTGGDYGYTF
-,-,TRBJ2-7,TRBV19,TGTGCCAGTAGTAAACAGGGATCTTTCTACGAGCAGTACTTC,CASSKQGSFYEQYF
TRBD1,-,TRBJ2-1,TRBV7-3,TGTGCCAGCAGCTTACGGGACAGAAATGAGCAGTTCTTC,CASSLRDRNEQFF
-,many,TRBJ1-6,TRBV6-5,TGTGCCAGCAGTTTACAGGGACCTAATTCACCCCTCCACTTT,CASSLQGPNSPLHF
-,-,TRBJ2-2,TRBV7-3,TGTGCCAGCAGCTTATTAGGACACACCGGGGAGCTGTTTTTT,CASSLLGHTGELFF
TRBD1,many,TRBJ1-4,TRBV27,TGTGCCAGCAGCCCTCGGACAGGGTCTGACGAAAAACTGTTTTTT,CASSPRTGSDEKLFF
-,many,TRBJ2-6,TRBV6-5,TGTGCCAGCAGGATAACAGGTCTGGCTGGGGCCAACGTCCTGACTTTC,CASRITGLAGANVLTF